These T cell receptor beta chains were read from a single sample in a study of T cells after yellow fever vaccination. TCRdb analysed the 5' RACE reads with MiXCR anew, one entry per CDR3 protein. Here the sample spans a few hundred thousand distinct CDR3 sequences, over 4% being singletons. The material was PBMCs, obtained 5 days after the yellow fever booster vaccination. Receptor source: a man aged 18 to 35 who received the YFV17D yellow fever vaccine. Each CDR3 is given with its conserved first and last residue. D genes are given only for firm matches. Size is stated for part of the rows, as once, few or many counts, or as a class when the clone is expanded.

D gene	V gene	CDR3 length	J gene	clone size	CDR3 protein	CDR3 DNA
-	TRBV24-1	14	TRBJ1-1	-	CATRGGAGNTEAFF	TGTGCCACCCGAGGAGGGGCAGGGAACACTGAAGCTTTCTTT
-	TRBV12-3/TRBV12-4	12	TRBJ2-1	-	CASTWEGGEQFF	TGTGCCAGCACTTGGGAAGGTGGTGAGCAGTTCTTC
TRBD2	TRBV7-2	16	TRBJ2-3	few	CASSQTSGGFSDTQYF	TGTGCCAGCAGCCAGACTAGCGGGGGATTCTCAGATACGCAGTATTTT
TRBD1	TRBV6-5	13	TRBJ2-1	-	CASRTPGGLEQFF	TGTGCCAGCAGGACCCCAGGGGGCTTGGAGCAGTTCTTC
-	TRBV3-1	16	TRBJ2-1	-	CASSAETGSSYNEQFF	TGTGCCAGCAGCGCAGAAACTGGTAGCTCCTACAATGAGCAGTTCTTC
TRBD2	TRBV15	17	TRBJ2-5	few	CATSGSRLAGSGETQYF	TGTGCCACCAGCGGAAGTCGACTAGCAGGCTCGGGAGAGACCCAGTACTTC
TRBD2	TRBV4-1	16	TRBJ2-3	-	CASSFTSGFGTDTQYF	TGCGCCAGCAGCTTCACTAGCGGCTTCGGGACAGATACGCAGTATTTT
TRBD2	TRBV19	19	TRBJ2-3	few	CASGTESGGLTSEVDTQYF	TGTGCCAGTGGAACCGAATCGGGGGGGCTGACGAGTGAGGTAGATACGCAGTATTTT
TRBD2	TRBV5-1	15	TRBJ2-1	few	CASSLAAGVYNEQFF	TGCGCCAGCAGCTTGGCAGCGGGGGTCTACAATGAGCAGTTCTTC
TRBD1	TRBV12-3/TRBV12-4	16	TRBJ1-1	-	CASSLGTRTGGTEAFF	TGTGCCAGCAGTTTAGGGACCCGGACAGGGGGCACTGAAGCTTTCTTT
-	TRBV24-1	15	TRBJ2-5	many	CATSEVRVGGETQYF	TGTGCCACCAGTGAGGTCAGGGTCGGGGGAGAGACCCAGTACTTC
-	TRBV5-1	16	TRBJ2-3	-	CASSLESVRAGDTQYF	TGCGCCAGCAGCTTGGAGTCAGTCCGAGCGGGAGATACGCAGTATTTT
-	TRBV5-1	13	TRBJ1-1	few	CASMGGMNTEAFF	TGCGCCAGCATGGGCGGCATGAACACTGAAGCTTTCTTT
-	TRBV7-2	13	TRBJ2-7	-	CALGSTAFGEQYF	TGTGCCCTGGGGTCAACAGCCTTCGGAGAGCAGTACTTC
TRBD1	TRBV4-1	14	TRBJ1-2	-	CASSQGQGARGYTF	TGCGCCAGCAGCCAAGGCCAGGGGGCGCGGGGCTACACCTTC
-	TRBV6-2/TRBV6-3	13	TRBJ2-1	-	CATTAGRLGEQFF	TGTGCCACCACCGCAGGGCGTCTCGGTGAGCAGTTCTTC
-	TRBV10-3	15	TRBJ2-5	-	CAISQTGTYQETQYF	TGTGCCATCAGCCAAACCGGGACTTATCAAGAGACCCAGTACTTC
-	TRBV18	15	TRBJ2-5	few	CASSRANRGGETQYF	TGTGCCAGCTCACGGGCTAACAGGGGAGGTGAGACCCAGTACTTC
-	TRBV15	13	TRBJ2-2	many	CATSTRLGGELFF	TGTGCCACCAGCACCCGACTTGGCGGGGAGCTGTTTTTT
-	TRBV7-2	14	TRBJ2-3	-	CASSPDRSTDTQYF	TGTGCCAGCAGCCCCGACCGAAGCACAGATACGCAGTATTTT
-	TRBV3-1	13	TRBJ2-1	few	CASSRRSAPEQFF	TGTGCCAGCAGCCGGCGGTCCGCGCCTGAGCAGTTCTTC
-	TRBV11-2	15	TRBJ1-6	-	CASSLVVRTESPLHF	TGTGCCAGCAGCTTAGTGGTCAGAACAGAATCACCCCTCCACTTT
-	TRBV15	14	TRBJ2-5	-	CATGDTGPQETQYF	TGTGCCACCGGGGACACCGGACCCCAAGAGACCCAGTACTTC
-	TRBV18	15	TRBJ1-2	-	CASSPVGTANYGYTF	TGTGCCAGCTCACCAGTGGGGACGGCTAACTATGGCTACACCTTC
-	TRBV5-5	15	TRBJ1-5	-	CASSPFSGEGQPQHF	TGTGCCAGCAGCCCATTCTCGGGAGAGGGTCAGCCCCAGCATTTT
TRBD2	TRBV14	14	TRBJ2-2	-	CASSPTSGSGELFF	TGTGCCAGCAGCCCGACTAGCGGCTCCGGGGAGCTGTTTTTT
-	TRBV18	13	TRBJ1-1	many	CASSPSGRTEAFF	TGTGCCAGCTCACCATCCGGGCGGACAGAAGCTTTCTTT
TRBD2	TRBV7-2	15	TRBJ2-1	many	CASSSTSGTYNEQFF	TGTGCCAGCAGCTCTACTAGCGGGACCTACAATGAGCAGTTCTTC
-	TRBV7-9	13	TRBJ1-3	many	CASSTGQKDTIYF	TGTGCCAGCAGCACCGGACAGAAAGACACCATATATTTT
-	TRBV5-1	16	TRBJ2-1	-	CASSLSEGSGYNEQFF	TGCGCCAGCAGCTTATCTGAAGGGAGCGGATACAATGAGCAGTTCTTC
-	TRBV6-1	16	TRBJ2-6	few	CASSPTGSRGANVLTF	TGTGCCAGCAGTCCAACAGGGTCTCGTGGGGCCAACGTCCTGACTTTC
-	TRBV3-1	17	TRBJ2-5	few	CASSQVRRGQLQETQYF	TGTGCCAGCAGCCAAGTTCGACGAGGGCAGCTCCAAGAGACCCAGTACTTC
-	TRBV11-2	13	TRBJ1-5	few	CASSLENNQPQHF	TGTGCCAGCAGCTTAGAAAATAATCAGCCCCAGCATTTT
-	TRBV12-3/TRBV12-4	16	TRBJ2-7	-	CASSSPPRDASYEQYF	TGTGCCAGCAGTTCCCCCCCGAGGGACGCCTCCTACGAGCAGTACTTC
-	TRBV5-1	15	TRBJ1-1	-	CASSLLAEMNTEAFF	TGCGCCAGCAGCTTGTTGGCTGAGATGAACACTGAAGCTTTCTTT
TRBD1	TRBV7-8	14	TRBJ1-1	few	CASSIDRGNTEAFF	TGTGCCAGCAGCATAGACAGGGGGAACACTGAAGCTTTCTTT
-	TRBV15	14	TRBJ1-6	many	CATSTRTVNSPLHF	TGTGCCACCAGCACCCGGACAGTTAATTCACCCCTCCACTTT
-	TRBV10-3	14	TRBJ2-7	many	CAIRQGQQSYEQYF	TGTGCCATCAGACAAGGACAGCAATCCTACGAGCAGTACTTC
-	TRBV7-2	14	TRBJ1-6	few	CASSLQGLYSPLHF	TGTGCCAGCAGCTTACAGGGGCTTTATTCACCCCTCCACTTT
TRBD1	TRBV9	16	TRBJ1-1	-	CASSPAGGFWNAEAFF	TGTGCCAGCAGCCCCGCAGGGGGGTTCTGGAACGCTGAAGCTTTCTTT
-	TRBV7-9	14	TRBJ2-3	many	CASSFGGGTDTQYF	TGTGCCAGCAGCTTTGGAGGGGGCACAGATACGCAGTATTTT
-	TRBV15	13	TRBJ2-2	few	CATSRAEDGELFF	TGTGCCACCAGCAGAGCAGAAGACGGGGAGCTGTTTTTT
TRBD2	TRBV4-3	17	TRBJ2-2	-	CASSPILAGDGTGELFF	TGCGCCAGCAGTCCTATTTTAGCGGGGGACGGCACCGGGGAGCTGTTTTTT